Given below is one TCR beta chain in context. TCRdb itself ran the 5' RACE reads through MiXCR, one entry per CDR3 protein. The sample has some 600,000 distinct CDR3 sequences, approximately 13% seen once. This sample was taken from a study of T cells after yellow fever vaccination. Between the trimmed V and J ends, which lost 5 bases and 5 bases, there was a span of 20 bases. This CDR3 comprises 15 residues. From germline, CDR1 is DFQATT and CDR2 SNEGSKA (reference sequence). This material consisted of PBMCs, taken on the day of the yellow fever booster vaccination. The J gene is TRBJ2-3, the V gene TRBV20-1, with D uncertain. The receptor was derived from a man aged 30-40 years who received the YFV17D yellow fever vaccine. CDR3 protein: CSARPRAGRVDTQYF. The CDR3, as DNA: TGCAGTGCTCGACCCCGGGCAGGAAGAGTAGATACGCAGTATTTT.